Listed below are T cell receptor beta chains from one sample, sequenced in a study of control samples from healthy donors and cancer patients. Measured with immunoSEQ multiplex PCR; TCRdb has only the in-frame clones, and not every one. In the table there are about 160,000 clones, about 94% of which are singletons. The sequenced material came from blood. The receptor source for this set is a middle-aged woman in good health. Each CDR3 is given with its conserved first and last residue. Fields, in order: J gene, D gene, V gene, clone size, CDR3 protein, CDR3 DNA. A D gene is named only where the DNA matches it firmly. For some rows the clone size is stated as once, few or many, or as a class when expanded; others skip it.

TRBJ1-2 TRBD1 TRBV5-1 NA CASSWGQGNYGYTF TGCGCCAGCAGCTGGGGACAGGGTAACTATGGCTACACCTTC
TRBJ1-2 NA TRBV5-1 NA CASRRDRSKVYTF TGCGCCAGCAGACGCGACCGAAGTAAAGTCTACACCTTC
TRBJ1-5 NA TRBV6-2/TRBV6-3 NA CASSYDDRPQHF TGTGCCAGCAGTTACGACGATCGGCCCCAGCATTTT
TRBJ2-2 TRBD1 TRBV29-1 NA CSVGTGVTGELFF TGCAGCGTCGGGACAGGGGTCACCGGGGAGCTGTTTTTT
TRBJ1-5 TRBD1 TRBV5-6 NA CASSTGQGDQPQHF TGTGCCAGCAGCACTGGACAGGGGGATCAGCCCCAGCATTTT
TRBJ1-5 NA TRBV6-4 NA CASSVGSNQPQHF TGTGCCAGCAGTGTGGGTAGCAATCAGCCCCAGCATTTT
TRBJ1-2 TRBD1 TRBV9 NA CASSGSGQAVIGYTF TGTGCCAGCAGCGGATCGGGACAGGCAGTTATAGGCTACACCTTC
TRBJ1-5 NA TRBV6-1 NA CASSEEGNQPQHF TGTGCCAGCAGTGAAGAGGGCAATCAGCCCCAGCATTTT
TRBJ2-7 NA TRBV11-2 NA CASSLDQLYEQYF TGTGCCAGCAGCTTAGACCAGCTCTACGAGCAGTACTTC
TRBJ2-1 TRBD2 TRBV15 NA CATSRRAGESNEQFF TGTGCCACCAGCAGGCGGGCGGGAGAAAGCAATGAGCAGTTCTTC
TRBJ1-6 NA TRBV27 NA CASSFLQGGSPLHF TGTGCCAGCAGTTTTCTGCAGGGCGGTTCACCCCTCCACTTT
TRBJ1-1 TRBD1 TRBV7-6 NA CASSFSKTGGSGTEAFF TGTGCCAGCAGCTTTAGTAAGACAGGGGGGTCGGGCACTGAAGCTTTCTTT
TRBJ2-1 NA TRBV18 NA CASSPPQRVYNEQFF TGTGCCAGCTCACCACCCCAGCGGGTCTACAATGAGCAGTTCTTC
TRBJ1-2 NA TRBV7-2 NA CASSLAQGTYGYTF TGTGCCAGCAGCTTAGCCCAGGGAACATATGGCTACACCTTC
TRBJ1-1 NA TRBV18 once CASSPQGGEAFF TGTGCCAGCTCACCACAGGGGGGTGAAGCTTTCTTT
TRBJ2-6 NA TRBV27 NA CASSLFRGSGANVLTF TGTGCCAGCAGTTTATTTCGAGGCTCTGGGGCCAACGTCCTGACTTTC
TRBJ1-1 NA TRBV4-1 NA CASSQGLMNTEAFF TGCGCCAGCAGCCAAGGGCTAATGAACACTGAAGCTTTCTTT
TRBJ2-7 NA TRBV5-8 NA CASSPRGFYERYF TGTGCCAGCAGCCCCCGTGGGTTCTACGAGCGATACTTC
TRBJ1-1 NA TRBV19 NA CASGKGLNTEAFF TGTGCCAGTGGTAAAGGATTGAACACTGAAGCTTTCTTT
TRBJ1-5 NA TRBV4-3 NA CASSPSARGYSNQPQHF TGCGCCAGCAGCCCCTCGGCGAGGGGTTATAGCAATCAGCCCCAGCATTTT
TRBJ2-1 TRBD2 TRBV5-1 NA CASSLSSGTRNMYEQFF TGCGCCAGCAGCTTGTCGTCCGGGACTAGAAATATGTATGAGCAGTTCTTC
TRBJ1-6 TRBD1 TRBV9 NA CASSPGQGLNSPLHF TGTGCCAGCAGCCCCGGACAGGGACTTAATTCACCCCTCCACTTT
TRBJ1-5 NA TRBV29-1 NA CSVEGERGQPQHF TGCAGCGTTGAAGGCGAAAGGGGGCAGCCCCAGCATTTT
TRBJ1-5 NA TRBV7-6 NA CASSLPLMLTGLVQPQHF TGTGCCAGCAGCTTACCGCTGATGCTAACAGGGTTGGTTCAGCCCCAGCATTTT
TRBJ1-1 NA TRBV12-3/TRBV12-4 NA CASSRDWNTEAFF TGTGCCAGCAGCCGGGACTGGAACACTGAAGCTTTCTTT
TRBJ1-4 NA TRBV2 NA CASSEQGRLNEKLFF TGTGCCAGCAGTGAACAGGGGCGCCTTAATGAAAAACTGTTTTTT
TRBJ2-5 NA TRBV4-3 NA CASSQDRVETQYF TGCGCCAGCAGCCAAGACAGGGTGGAGACCCAGTACTTC
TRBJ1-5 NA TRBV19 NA CASSIARQNYHQPQHF TGTGCCAGTAGTATAGCCCGACAGAATTACCATCAGCCCCAGCATTTT
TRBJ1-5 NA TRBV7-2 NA CASSSDRNQPQHF TGTGCCAGCAGCTCAGACAGGAATCAGCCCCAGCATTTT
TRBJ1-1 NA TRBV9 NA CASSPGRPDF TGTGCCAGCAGCCCGGGACGGCCGGACTTT
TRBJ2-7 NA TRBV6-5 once CASNRPSSYEQYF TGTGCCAGCAATCGACCGAGCTCCTACGAGCAGTACTTC
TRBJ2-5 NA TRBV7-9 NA CASSSLLAEQTQYF TGTGCCAGCAGCTCATTACTAGCAGAGCAGACCCAGTACTTC
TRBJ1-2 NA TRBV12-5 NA CASGLDSFPRVNYGYTF TGTGCTAGTGGTTTGGATTCCTTCCCCAGGGTGAACTATGGCTACACCTTC
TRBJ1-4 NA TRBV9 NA CASSVTPVVGTTNEKLFF TGTGCCAGCAGCGTAACCCCCGTTGTGGGGACAACTAATGAAAAACTGTTTTTT
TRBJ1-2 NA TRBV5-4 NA CASSGPPGDSCGYTF TGTGCCAGCAGCGGACCACCAGGGGATAGCTGTGGCTACACCTTC
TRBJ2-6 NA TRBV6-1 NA CASSVMGLSGANVLTF TGTGCCAGCAGTGTAATGGGGCTCTCTGGGGCCAACGTCCTGACTTTC
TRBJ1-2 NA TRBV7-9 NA CASSPQQGGGYTF TGTGCCAGCAGCCCACAACAAGGAGGCGGCTACACCTTC
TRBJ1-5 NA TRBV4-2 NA CASSQDLGAGFNQPQHF TGTGCCAGCAGCCAAGATCTTGGGGCAGGCTTCAATCAGCCCCAGCATTTT
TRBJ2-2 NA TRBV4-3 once CASSQSRGTGELFF TGCGCCAGCAGCCAATCCCGAGGCACCGGGGAGCTGTTTTTT
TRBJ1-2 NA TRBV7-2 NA CASNTKGTRGYTF TGTGCCAGCAACACTAAGGGGACACGGGGCTACACCTTC
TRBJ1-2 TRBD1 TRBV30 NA CAWRGLGQGNPYGYTF TGTGCCTGGAGGGGTCTGGGACAGGGAAACCCCTATGGCTACACCTTC
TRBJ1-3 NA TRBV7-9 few CASSSDPSRGNTIYF TGTGCCAGCAGCTCTGACCCGAGCCGTGGAAACACCATATATTTT
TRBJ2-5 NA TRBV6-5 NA CASRRGEETQYF TGTGCCAGCAGGAGGGGGGAGGAGACCCAGTACTTC
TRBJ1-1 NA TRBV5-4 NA CASSLGSMRPVNTEAFF TGTGCCAGCAGCTTGGGGTCGATGCGGCCGGTGAACACTGAAGCTTTCTTT
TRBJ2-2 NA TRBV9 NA CASSVQGNQNTGELFF TGTGCCAGCAGCGTCCAGGGGAATCAGAACACCGGGGAGCTGTTTTTT
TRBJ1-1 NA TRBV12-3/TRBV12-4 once CASSLQGGTEAFF TGTGCCAGCAGTTTACAGGGAGGAACTGAAGCTTTCTTT
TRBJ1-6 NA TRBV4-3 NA CASSQDKGNYNSPLHF TGCGCCAGCAGCCAAGATAAGGGGAACTATAATTCACCCCTCCACTTT
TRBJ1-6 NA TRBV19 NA CASSPRLDGSPLHF TGTGCCAGTAGTCCACGCCTCGACGGTTCACCCCTCCACTTT
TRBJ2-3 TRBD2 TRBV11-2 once CASSPGIAGDLASTDTQYF TGTGCCAGCAGCCCAGGAATAGCGGGGGACCTCGCAAGCACAGATACGCAGTATTTT
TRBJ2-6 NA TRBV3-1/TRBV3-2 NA CASSQGVRGPGANVLTF TGTGCCAGCAGCCAAGGTGTCAGGGGACCCGGGGCCAACGTCCTGACTTTC
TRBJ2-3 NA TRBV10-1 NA CASSQQGRGDTQYF TGCGCCAGCAGTCAACAGGGTAGAGGAGATACGCAGTATTTT
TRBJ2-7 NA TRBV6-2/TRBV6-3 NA CASSCSWSYEQYF TGTGCCAGCAGTTGCTCCTGGAGCTACGAGCAGTACTTC
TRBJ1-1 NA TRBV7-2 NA CASRRTGRGEAFF TGTGCCAGCAGACGCACCGGTCGGGGTGAAGCTTTCTTT